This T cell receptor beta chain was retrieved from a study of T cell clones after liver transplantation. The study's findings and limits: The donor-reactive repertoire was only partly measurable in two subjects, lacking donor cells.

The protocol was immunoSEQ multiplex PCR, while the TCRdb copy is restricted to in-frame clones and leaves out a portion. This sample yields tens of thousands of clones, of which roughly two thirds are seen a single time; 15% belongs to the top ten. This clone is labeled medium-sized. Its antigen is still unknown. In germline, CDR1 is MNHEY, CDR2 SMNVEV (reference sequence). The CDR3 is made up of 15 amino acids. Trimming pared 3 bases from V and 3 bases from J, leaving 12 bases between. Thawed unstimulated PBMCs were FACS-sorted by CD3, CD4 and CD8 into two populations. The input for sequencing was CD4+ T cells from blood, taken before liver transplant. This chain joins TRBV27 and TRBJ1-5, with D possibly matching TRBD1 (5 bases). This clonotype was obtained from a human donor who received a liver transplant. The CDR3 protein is CASSFGGTNNQPQHF. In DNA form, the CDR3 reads TGTGCCAGCAGTTTCGGGGGGACTAACAATCAGCCCCAGCATTTT.